This T cell receptor beta chain was captured by sequencing in a study of CD8 T cells in Susac syndrome. V lost 4 bases, J lost 8 bases, and 8 bases stayed unmatched. There are 15 residues in the CDR3. From germline, CDR1 is MNHEY and CDR2 SVGAGI. Sequencing targeted TCR beta in blood CD8+ and CD4+ T cells. The control participants were healthy donors, and these controls were matched with respect to both age and sex. Whole-study findings and limits: The study acknowledged a relatively small number of individuals in its TCR sequencing and HLA analysis.

With regard to this clonotype: The antigen is unknown.

Reverse transcription of about 0.5 to 1 ug RNA was carried out with random hexamers. Amplification of TCR beta CDR3 used immunoSEQ multiplex PCR across 54 Vbeta and 13 Jbeta. TCRdb passed the immunoSEQ multiplex PCR reads through MiXCR, listing each CDR3 protein once. Found here are fewer than 70,000 distinct CDR3 sequences, 85% to 95% of them singletons; the top ten hold 0.2% to 0.25%. Sequencing input: CD8+ T cells from PBMCs. The chain uses TRBV6-5 and TRBJ1-6; 7 bases fit TRBD1. This receptor was obtained from a human donor in good health. DNA of the CDR3: TGTGCCAGCAGTTTAAATCCCGGGACAGATTCACCCCTCCACTTT. This sequence encodes CASSLNPGTDSPLHF.